This note documents a single T cell receptor (beta chain) sequence. Its specificity is not known. The rectum was sampled with one to two pinch biopsies at colonoscopy. The data originate from a study of pediatric ulcerative colitis. Study conclusions and caveats: A couple of rectal CDR3 clonotypes occurred in all ulcerative colitis patients.

The survey-level immunoSEQ assay was used. Up to 500,000 reads were sequenced per sample. Some clones are missing from TCRdb's copy, which holds only in-frame ones; the method was immunoSEQ multiplex PCR. The sample yields about 22,000 clones, about 71% seen once. V was cut by 4 bases and J by 6 bases, with 13 bases left in between. The V gene's germline CDR1 is ENHRY and CDR2 SYGVKD. This CDR3 region has 13 residues. The J gene is TRBJ2-7, the V gene TRBV10-3; D is unclear. This receptor was identified in a boy younger than 18 with severe ulcerative colitis. Material for sequencing was gut tissue. In DNA form, the CDR3 reads TGTGCCATCAGTGGATCGACTTCCGGCGAGCAGTACTTC. This encodes CAISGSTSGEQYF.